This T cell receptor beta chain was sequenced in a study of Tregs in tolerant kidney transplant recipients. Germline V gene sequence: CDR1 LNHDA, CDR2 SQIVND (reference sequence). The CDR3 consists of 15 residues. V shed 6 bases and J shed 0 bases, with 12 bases lying between them. Using immunoSEQ multiplex PCR, the repertoire was profiled, and TCRdb retains in-frame clones only, with some absent. Of 90,000 to 120,000 clones in the sample, about 90% were seen once. Unstimulated Tregs (CD4+CD25+CD127-) and CD4+CD25- non-Tregs were sorted from PBMCs. The TCR originated in a human donor who received a combined kidney and bone marrow transplant. The genes are TRBV19 and TRBJ1-5, with D perhaps TRBD1 (5 bases). Sample: CD4+ T cells from blood, taken before the transplant. Here the CDR3 DNA reads TGTGCCAGTAGCTTAGGGGCCTATAGCAATCAGCCCCAGCATTTT. This translates into CASSLGAYSNQPQHF.